The 30 T cell receptor beta chains below come from one sample, sequenced in a study of T cell changes during pregnancy in multiple sclerosis. Sequenced by immunoSEQ multiplex PCR; TCRdb stores in-frame clones only, minus some. The data hold over 85,000 clones, with roughly 91% observed a single time. The source was peripheral blood, collected after pregnancy. The receptors come from a female donor in good health, enrolled as a control in a pregnancy study.

This clone was detected ten times or more. The gene calls are TRBV7-9 and TRBJ2-5; D is perhaps TRBD1 (7 bases). Per germline, CDR1 SEHNR and CDR2 FQNEAQ (reference sequence). V was trimmed by 0 bases and J by 3 bases, leaving 17 bases between them. The CDR3 runs 17 residues. The CDR3 here is CASSLALGRGVEETQYF. The CDR3 DNA reads as TGTGCCAGCAGCTTAGCGCTAGGCAGGGGGGTAGAAGAGACCCAGTACTTC.

Concerning this clone itself: At one end the junction does not follow the germline gene, possibly because of a read error. The J gene is TRBJ2-1, the V gene TRBV7-7; 11 nucleotides match TRBD1. This CDR3 has 18 residues. Looked up from germline, CDR1 is SSHAT and CDR2 is FNYEAQ (reference sequence). CDR3 nucleotide sequence: TGTGCTAGCAGCCGGGGACAGGGGGGGGTAAGCTCCTACAATGAGCAGTTCTTC. Translation gives CASSRGQGGVSSYNEQFF.

The chain employs TRBV28 and TRBJ1-2, with 11 positions matching TRBD1. V was clipped by 9 bases and J by 8 bases; unmatched bases: 20. The CDR3 contains 17 residues. Germline V CDR1 and CDR2: MDHEN, SYDVKM. The CDR3 is CASIFAGTGGSGRGYTF. The CDR3 nucleotides are TGTGCCAGTATTTTCGCCGGGACAGGGGGTAGCGGGCGGGGCTACACCTTC.

The chain joins TRBV7-2 to TRBJ2-3; weak D call: TRBD2 (7 bases). CDR1 is SGHTA, CDR2 FQGNSA, per germline. The CDR3 length is 17 residues. The V end was cut by 1 base, the J end by 5 bases, with 19 bases between. CDR3 loop: CASSLDIGGGRRDTQYF. CDR3 DNA: TGTGCCAGCAGCTTAGATATTGGCGGGGGCCGTCGAGATACGCAGTATTTT.

The CDR3, as DNA: TGTGCCAGCTCACCCGGACAGGGGGGCTCTGGGGCCAACGTCCTGACTTTC. The encoded protein is CASSPGQGGSGANVLTF. This sequence joins TRBV18 and TRBJ2-6; 10 nucleotides line up with TRBD1. There are 17 residues in the CDR3. The germline V gene encodes CDR1 KGHSH and CDR2 LQKENI. The trim removed 3 bases at V and 0 bases at J, leaving 2 bases unmatched.

V usage is TRBV12-5 and J usage is TRBJ2-5, with TRBD2 identical over 14 bases. CDR3 length: 14 amino acids. J gave up 4 bases and V 6 bases, and 1 base lay outside the gene matches. Germline lookup yields CDR1 LGHNT and CDR2 FRNRAP. The CDR3 DNA follows: TGTGCTAGTGGGACTAGCGGGGGGGGAGAGACCCAGTACTTC. Its protein is CASGTSGGGETQYF.

This clone has only one observation. The gene calls are TRBV27 and TRBJ2-3; 8 bases map to TRBD2. V gave up 9 bases and J gave up 6 bases; unmatched junction bases: 14. Germline CDR1 is MNHEY and CDR2 is SMNVEV (reference sequence). The CDR3 runs 15 residues. Here the CDR3 DNA reads TGTGCCAGGGGAGGCGGGGGGCCCTGGGGGGATACGCAGTATTTT. Its protein is CARGGGGPWGDTQYF.

This chain links TRBV9 with TRBJ2-2; D is possibly TRBD2 (5 bases). Germline V lookup: CDR1 SGDLS, CDR2 YYNGEE. V dropped 4 bases and J dropped 0 bases, with 13 bases sitting between them. The CDR3 runs to 16 residues. The CDR3: CASSPEGTSNTGELFF. The CDR3 nucleotides are TGTGCCAGCAGCCCCGAGGGTACTTCGAACACCGGGGAGCTGTTTTTT.

The V gene is TRBV19, the J gene TRBJ1-1; weak D call: TRBD1 (5 bases). The germline V gene has CDR1 LNHDA and CDR2 SQIVND (reference sequence). There are 16 residues in the CDR3. V was cut by 3 bases and J by 3 bases, with 17 bases left in between. The CDR3 DNA reads TGTGCCAGTAGTATCTCCTTAGTCGGGGGGGACACTGAAGCTTTCTTT. Translating it yields CASSISLVGGDTEAFF.

The chain carries TRBV7-3 and TRBJ2-7, with D maybe TRBD2 (6 bases). The germline gives CDR1 SGHTA, CDR2 FQGTGA. The V gene lost 1 base and the J gene lost 7 bases, with 11 bases spanning the gap. The CDR3 consists of 13 residues. The CDR3 region is CASSLIGGGEQYF. DNA of the CDR3: TGTGCCAGCAGCTTAATCGGGGGTGGTGAGCAGTACTTC.

CDR3 nucleotides: TGTGCCAGCAGCTTAGGTTGGGCGGGGGGCACAGATACGCAGTATTTT. Its translation: CASSLGWAGGTDTQYF. The chain links TRBV7-2 to TRBJ2-3; 7 positions match TRBD2. This CDR3 is built from 16 residues. Germline loops: CDR1 SGHTA, CDR2 FQGNSA. With V trimmed by 1 base and J by 1 base, 5 bases remained unmatched.

This clone was observed a few times. The V and J genes are TRBV4-3 and TRBJ1-2; D perhaps matches TRBD1 (6 bases). CDR1 and CDR2 from the germline V gene are LGHNA and YSLEER. The CDR3 runs 15 residues. Trimming took 3 bases from V and 6 from J, leaving 17 bases between them. CDR3 DNA sequence: TGCGCCAGCAGCCACTCTGCGGGGGGGCTGAATGGCTACACCTTC. It is translated as CASSHSAGGLNGYTF.

This chain joins TRBV29-1 and TRBJ2-1; TRBD2 agrees at 7 bases. Germline lookup yields CDR1 SQVTM and CDR2 ANQGSEA. Trimming cost V 1 base and J 4 bases; bases outside gene matches: 7. CDR3 length: 15 amino acids. The CDR3 loop is CSVEARWGGYNEQFF. As DNA, the CDR3 is TGCAGCGTTGAAGCCCGGTGGGGGGGATACAATGAGCAGTTCTTC.

The rearrangement uses TRBV5-5 and TRBJ2-2; D gene uncertain. CDR3 length: 13 amino acids. Per the germline V gene, CDR1 is SGHKS and CDR2 is YYEKEE (reference sequence). The germline V and J ends were trimmed by 0 bases and 5 bases, with 5 bases remaining between them. The CDR3 DNA reads TGTGCCAGCAGCTTGGTCCAGACCGGGGAGCTGTTTTTT. Protein sequence: CASSLVQTGELFF.

The chain uses TRBV29-1 and TRBJ2-3; 9 bases are shared with TRBD2. The CDR3 is 14 amino acids. CDR1 and CDR2 from the germline V gene are SQVTM and ANQGSEA. Trimming cost V 4 bases and J 2 bases; bases outside gene matches: 4. For the CDR3, the DNA is TGCAGCGTTGTGGGCGGGGGGGACACAGATACGCAGTATTTT. Translation gives CSVVGGGDTDTQYF.

The V gene is TRBV11-2, the J gene TRBJ2-7; D is perhaps TRBD1 (6 bases). This CDR3 has 15 residues. Germline assignment: CDR1 SGHAT and CDR2 FQNNGV. Between the trimmed V and J ends, which lost 3 bases and 1 base, there was a span of 13 bases. The chain's CDR3 is CASSFVDSYSYEQYF. CDR3 coding DNA: TGTGCCAGCAGCTTCGTGGACAGTTATTCCTACGAGCAGTACTTC.

This chain joins TRBV7-2 and TRBJ2-7, with 10 bases lining up with TRBD1. This CDR3 has 19 amino acids. V gave up 5 bases and J gave up 6 bases; unmatched junction bases: 22. Germline V lookup: CDR1 SGHTA, CDR2 FQGNSA. The CDR3 is CASSPRDRGLWTGRGEQYF. The CDR3, as DNA: TGTGCCAGCAGCCCCCGGGACAGGGGATTGTGGACCGGACGGGGCGAGCAGTACTTC.

The chain carries TRBV6-6 and TRBJ2-5, with TRBD1 as a possible D gene (6 bases). Trimming took 6 bases from V and 4 from J, leaving 6 bases between them. CDR3 length: 11 amino acids. Germline-derived CDR1 and CDR2 are MNHNY and SVGAGI (reference sequence). For the CDR3, the DNA is TGTGCCAGCAGGGGGGCAGAGACCCAGTACTTC. Protein: CASRGAETQYF.

The chain couples TRBV2 to TRBJ2-6; D is possibly TRBD2 (5 bases). V lost 6 bases, J lost 2 bases, and 17 bases lay in between. The CDR3 has 17 amino acids. Germline V CDR1 and CDR2: SNHLY, FYNNEI. As DNA, the CDR3 is TGTGCCAGCAGGGCCGAGGGTAATCATCCTGGGGCCAACGTCCTGACTTTC. Residues: CASRAEGNHPGANVLTF.

This chain joins TRBV18 and TRBJ1-1; 9 bases are shared with TRBD1. Germline CDR1 reads KGHSH; CDR2 reads LQKENI. V was pared by 2 bases and J by 8 bases, with 6 bases of the junction left unmatched. The CDR3 contains 14 residues. DNA for the CDR3: TGTGCCAGCTCACCAACTTTCGGGACAGGGGAAGCTTTCTTT. This codes for CASSPTFGTGEAFF.

The rearrangement joins TRBV27 to TRBJ1-2, with D uncertain. The V gene's germline CDR1 is MNHEY and CDR2 SMNVEV (reference sequence). The CDR3 has 13 residues. Trimming stripped 3 bases from V and 7 bases from J, with 12 bases between. CDR3 amino acids: CASSLSRVSGYTF. CDR3 in DNA: TGTGCCAGCAGTTTGTCGAGGGTCAGTGGCTACACCTTC.

The V gene is TRBV18, the J gene TRBJ1-4; 9 nucleotides match TRBD1. V lost 3 bases, J lost 2 bases, and 10 bases stayed unmatched. In germline, CDR1 is KGHSH, CDR2 LQKENI. The CDR3 contains 18 residues. DNA of the CDR3: TGTGCCAGCTCACCGGGGACAGGGAGTATGAGGACTAATGAAAAACTGTTTTTT. Its protein product is CASSPGTGSMRTNEKLFF.

This clone was counted once. The chain couples TRBV18 to TRBJ2-7; 9 positions agree with TRBD1. V was pared by 3 bases and J by 5 bases, with 8 bases of the junction left unmatched. Per germline, CDR1 KGHSH and CDR2 LQKENI. This CDR3 spans 15 amino acids. In DNA form, the CDR3 reads TGTGCCAGCTCACCCCGACCGGGACAGGGAAACGAGCAGTACTTC. It is translated as CASSPRPGQGNEQYF.

The V call is TRBV18, the J call TRBJ2-7; TRBD2 is a possible D gene (7 bases). Germline V gene sequence: CDR1 KGHSH, CDR2 LQKENI. Trimming shortened V by 6 bases and J by 2 bases, and 14 bases separated the two germline ends. The CDR3 has 14 amino acids. CDR3 nucleotides: TGTGCCAGCTCCCTCGGGGGGCTCACCTACGAGCAGTACTTC. Protein product: CASSLGGLTYEQYF.

This chain joins TRBV4-3 and TRBJ2-7; 9 bases are shared with TRBD1. Germline assignment: CDR1 LGHNA and CDR2 YSLEER. The V segment lost 1 base and the J segment 5 bases; nucleotides outside the gene matches: 0. The CDR3 sequence is 13 residues long. In DNA, the CDR3 is TGCGCCAGCAGCCAAGGGGACAGGGACGAGCAGTACTTC. Translating gives CASSQGDRDEQYF.

The chain recombines TRBV9 with TRBJ1-2; 10 positions match TRBD1. The CDR3 spans 10 residues. With V trimmed by 3 bases and J by 14 bases, 1 base remained unmatched. CDR1 SGDLS and CDR2 YYNGEE come from the germline V gene. CDR3 nucleotides: TGTGCCAGCAGCGGACAGGGGGCAACCTTC. Protein product: CASSGQGATF.

V usage is TRBV10-3 and J usage is TRBJ1-5; 7 nucleotides align to TRBD1. With V trimmed by 2 bases and J by 0 bases, 1 base remained unmatched. This CDR3 is 15 amino acids long. Germline loops: CDR1 ENHRY, CDR2 SYGVKD. This chain's CDR3 is CAISEGTASNQPQHF. CDR3 DNA sequence: TGTGCCATCAGTGAGGGGACAGCTAGCAATCAGCCCCAGCATTTT.

The V call is TRBV4-3, the J call TRBJ1-2; D gene uncertain. The CDR3 runs to 16 residues. CDR1 is LGHNA, CDR2 YSLEER, per germline. V lost 1 base to trimming and J lost 1 base, with 13 bases between them. Written as DNA, the CDR3 is TGCGCCAGCAGCCAAGCTCCCCAGGTTCTTAACTATGGCTACACCTTC. As protein: CASSQAPQVLNYGYTF.

This clone was detected only once. The chain is built from TRBV4-2 and TRBJ1-4, with D possibly TRBD1 on 6 matching bases. Trimming stripped 4 bases from V and 9 bases from J, with 15 bases between. CDR1 LGHNA and CDR2 YNFKEQ come from the germline V gene. The length of the CDR3 is 14 residues. The CDR3 nucleotides read TGTGCCAGCAGCCTGGCAGGGGATAGGAAAAAACTGTTTTTT. Its protein is CASSLAGDRKKLFF.

Many counts were recorded for this clone. The chain recombines TRBV5-1 with TRBJ2-7, with D possibly being TRBD1 (5 bases). Trimming removed 1 base from V and 5 bases from J, with 10 bases in between. Germline CDR1 reads SGHRS; CDR2 reads YFSETQ. The CDR3 is 13 amino acids. The chain's CDR3 is CASSLKGNNEQYF. CDR3 nucleotides: TGCGCCAGCAGCTTGAAGGGGAACAACGAGCAGTACTTC.